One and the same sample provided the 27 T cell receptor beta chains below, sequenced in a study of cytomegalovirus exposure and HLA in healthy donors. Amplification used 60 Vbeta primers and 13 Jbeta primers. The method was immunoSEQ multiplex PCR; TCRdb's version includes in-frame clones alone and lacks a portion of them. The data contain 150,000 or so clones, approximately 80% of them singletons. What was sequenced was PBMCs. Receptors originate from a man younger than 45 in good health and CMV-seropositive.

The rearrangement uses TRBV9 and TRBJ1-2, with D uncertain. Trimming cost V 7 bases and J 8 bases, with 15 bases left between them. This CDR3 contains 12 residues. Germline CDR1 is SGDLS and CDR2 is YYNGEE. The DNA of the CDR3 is TGTGCCAGCCGTTCTACAGATTCAGGCTACACCTTC. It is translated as CASRSTDSGYTF.

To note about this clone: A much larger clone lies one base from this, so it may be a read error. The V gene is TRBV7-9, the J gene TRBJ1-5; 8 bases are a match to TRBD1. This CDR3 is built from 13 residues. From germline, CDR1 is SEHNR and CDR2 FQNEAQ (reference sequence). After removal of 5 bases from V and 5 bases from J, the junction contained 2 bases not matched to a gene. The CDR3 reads CASSPTGDQPQHF. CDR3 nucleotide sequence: TGTGCCAGCAGCCCGACAGGGGATCAGCCCCAGCATTTT. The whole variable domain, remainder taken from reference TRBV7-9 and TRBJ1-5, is DTGVSQNPRHKITKRGQNVTFRCDPISEHNRLYWYRQTLGQGPEFLTYFQNEAQLEKSRLLSDRFSAERPKGSFSTLEIQRTEQGDSAMYLCASSPTGDQPQHFGDGTRLSIL.

The CDR3 bases are TGTGCCAGCAGTTTATTAGGGGGAAGTTATGGCTACACCTTC. This codes for CASSLLGGSYGYTF. J is TRBJ1-2 and V is TRBV28; possible D gene TRBD1, 6 bases. V gave up 1 base and J gave up 5 bases, with 11 bases separating them. The CDR3 is made up of 14 amino acids. CDR1 is MDHEN, CDR2 SYDVKM, per germline.

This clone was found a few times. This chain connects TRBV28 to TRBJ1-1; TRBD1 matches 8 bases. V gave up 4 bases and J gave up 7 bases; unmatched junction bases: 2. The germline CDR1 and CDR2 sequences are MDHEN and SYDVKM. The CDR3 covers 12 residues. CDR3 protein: CASSYRGYEAFF. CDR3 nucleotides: TGTGCCAGCAGTTACAGGGGGTATGAAGCTTTCTTT.

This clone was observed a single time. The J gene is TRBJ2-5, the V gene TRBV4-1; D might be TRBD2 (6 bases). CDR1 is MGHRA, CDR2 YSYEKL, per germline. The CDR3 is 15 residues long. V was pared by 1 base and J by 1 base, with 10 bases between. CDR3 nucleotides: TGCGCCAGCAGCCAAGGGAGGGATTTCCAAGAGACCCAGTACTTC. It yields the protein CASSQGRDFQETQYF.

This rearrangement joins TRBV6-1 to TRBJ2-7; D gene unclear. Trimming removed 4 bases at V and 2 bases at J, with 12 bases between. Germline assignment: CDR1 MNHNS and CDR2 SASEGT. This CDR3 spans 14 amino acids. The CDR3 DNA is TGTGCCAGCAGTGGGGCGACGACGACCTACGAGCAGTACTTC. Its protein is CASSGATTTYEQYF.

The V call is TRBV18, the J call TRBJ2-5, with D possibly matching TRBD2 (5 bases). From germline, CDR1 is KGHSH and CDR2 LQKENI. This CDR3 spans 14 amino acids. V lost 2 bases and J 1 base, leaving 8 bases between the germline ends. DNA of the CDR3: TGTGCCAGCTCACCATCAAGCGGCCAAGAGACCCAGTACTTC. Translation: CASSPSSGQETQYF. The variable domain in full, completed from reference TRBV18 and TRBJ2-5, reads NAGVMQNPRHLVRRRGQEARLRCSPMKGHSHVYWYRQLPEEGLKFMVYLQKENIIDESGMPKERFSAEFPKEGPSILRIQQVVRGDSAAYFCASSPSSGQETQYFGPGTRLLVL.

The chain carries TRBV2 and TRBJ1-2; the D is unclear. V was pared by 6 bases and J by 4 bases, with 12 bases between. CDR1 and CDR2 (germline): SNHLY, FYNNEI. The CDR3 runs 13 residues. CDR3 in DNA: TGTGCCAGCAGGGAGGAGGTGCCCTATGGCTACACCTTC. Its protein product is CASREEVPYGYTF.

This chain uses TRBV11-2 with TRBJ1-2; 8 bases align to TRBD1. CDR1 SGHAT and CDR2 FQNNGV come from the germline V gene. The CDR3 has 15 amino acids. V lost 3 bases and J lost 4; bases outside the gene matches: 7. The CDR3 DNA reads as TGTGCCAGCAGCTTCGGAGATGACAGGGGCTATGGCTACACCTTC. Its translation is CASSFGDDRGYGYTF.

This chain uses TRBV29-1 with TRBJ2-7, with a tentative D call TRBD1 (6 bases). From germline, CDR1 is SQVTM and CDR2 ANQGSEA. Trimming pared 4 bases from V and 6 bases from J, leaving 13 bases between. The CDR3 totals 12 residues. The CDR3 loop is CSVGDTPGEQYF. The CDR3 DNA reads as TGCAGCGTTGGGGACACGCCTGGCGAGCAGTACTTC.

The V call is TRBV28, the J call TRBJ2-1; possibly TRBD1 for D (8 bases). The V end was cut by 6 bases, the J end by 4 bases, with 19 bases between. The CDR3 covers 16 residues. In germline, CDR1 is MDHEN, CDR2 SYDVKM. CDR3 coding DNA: TGTGCCAGCAGGCCCGGACAGGGAGGGGTGTACAATGAGCAGTTCTTC. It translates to CASRPGQGGVYNEQFF.

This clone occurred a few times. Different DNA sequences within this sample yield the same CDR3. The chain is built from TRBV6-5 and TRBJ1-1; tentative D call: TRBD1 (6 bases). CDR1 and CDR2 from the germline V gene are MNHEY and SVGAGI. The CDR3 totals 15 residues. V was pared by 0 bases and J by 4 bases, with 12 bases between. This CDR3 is CASSYSRGRGTEAFF. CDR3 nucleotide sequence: TGTGCCAGCAGTTACTCCAGGGGAAGGGGCACTGAAGCTTTCTTT.

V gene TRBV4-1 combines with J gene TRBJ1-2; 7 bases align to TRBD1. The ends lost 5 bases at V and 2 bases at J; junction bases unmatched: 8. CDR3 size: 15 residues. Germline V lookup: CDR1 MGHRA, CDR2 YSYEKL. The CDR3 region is CASSSWDRGNYGYTF. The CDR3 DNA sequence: TGCGCCAGCAGCTCTTGGGACAGAGGCAACTATGGCTACACCTTC.

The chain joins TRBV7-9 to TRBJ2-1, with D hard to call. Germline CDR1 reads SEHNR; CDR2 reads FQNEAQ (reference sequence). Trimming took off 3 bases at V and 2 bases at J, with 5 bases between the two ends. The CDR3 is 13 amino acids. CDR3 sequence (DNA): TGTGCCAGCAGCTTTACAGCCTACAATGAGCAGTTCTTC. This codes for CASSFTAYNEQFF.

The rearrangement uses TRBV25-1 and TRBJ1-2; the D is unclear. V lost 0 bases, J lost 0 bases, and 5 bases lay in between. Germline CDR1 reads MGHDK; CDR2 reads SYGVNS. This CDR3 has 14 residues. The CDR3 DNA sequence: TGTGCCAGCAGTGAATACGGTACTAACTATGGCTACACCTTC. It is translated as CASSEYGTNYGYTF.

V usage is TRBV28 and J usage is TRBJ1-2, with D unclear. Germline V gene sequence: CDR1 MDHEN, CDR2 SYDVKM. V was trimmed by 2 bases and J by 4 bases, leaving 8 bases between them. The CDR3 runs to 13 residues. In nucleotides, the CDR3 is TGTGCCAGCAGTTTAAAGAATAGCTATGGCTACACCTTC. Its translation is CASSLKNSYGYTF.

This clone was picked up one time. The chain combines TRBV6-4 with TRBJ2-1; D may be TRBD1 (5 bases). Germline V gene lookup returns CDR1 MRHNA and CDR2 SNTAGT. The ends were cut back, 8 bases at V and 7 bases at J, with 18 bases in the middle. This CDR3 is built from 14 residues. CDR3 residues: CASSKAPDKNEQFF. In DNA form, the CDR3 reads TGTGCCAGCTCGAAGGCCCCGGACAAGAATGAGCAGTTCTTC.

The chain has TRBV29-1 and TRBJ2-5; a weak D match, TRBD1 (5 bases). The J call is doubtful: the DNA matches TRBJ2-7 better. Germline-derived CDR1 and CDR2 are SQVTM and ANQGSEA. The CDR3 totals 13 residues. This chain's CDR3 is CSVFQGDTYEQYF. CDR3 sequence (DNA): TGCAGCGTTTTCCAGGGCGACACCTACGAGCAGTACTTC.

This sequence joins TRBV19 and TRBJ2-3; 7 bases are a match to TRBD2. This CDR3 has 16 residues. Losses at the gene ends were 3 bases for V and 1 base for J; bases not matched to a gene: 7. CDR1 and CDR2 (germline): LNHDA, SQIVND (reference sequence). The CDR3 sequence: CASSMGLLLGTDTQYF. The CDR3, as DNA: TGTGCCAGTAGTATGGGACTACTACTTGGCACAGATACGCAGTATTTT.

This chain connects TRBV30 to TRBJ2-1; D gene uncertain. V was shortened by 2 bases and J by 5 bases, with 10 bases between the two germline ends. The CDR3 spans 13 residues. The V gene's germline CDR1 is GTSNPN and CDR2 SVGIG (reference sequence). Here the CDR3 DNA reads TGTGCCTGGAGTACCGGAGCTAACAATGAGCAGTTCTTC. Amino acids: CAWSTGANNEQFF.

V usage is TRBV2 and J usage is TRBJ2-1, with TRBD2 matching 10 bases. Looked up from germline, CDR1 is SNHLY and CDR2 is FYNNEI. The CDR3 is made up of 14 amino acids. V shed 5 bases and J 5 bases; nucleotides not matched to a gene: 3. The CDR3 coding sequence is TGTGCCAGCAGTTATAGCGGGGGGAACAATGAGCAGTTCTTC. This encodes CASSYSGGNNEQFF.

The CDR3 nucleotides read TGTGCCAGCAGTCAAGATCTCTACGAGCAGTACTTC. It translates to CASSQDLYEQYF. The genes are TRBV2 and TRBJ2-7; D remains ambiguous. The V gene lost 5 bases and the J gene lost 3 bases, with 8 bases spanning the gap. The length of the CDR3 is 12 residues. Germline V lookup: CDR1 SNHLY, CDR2 FYNNEI.

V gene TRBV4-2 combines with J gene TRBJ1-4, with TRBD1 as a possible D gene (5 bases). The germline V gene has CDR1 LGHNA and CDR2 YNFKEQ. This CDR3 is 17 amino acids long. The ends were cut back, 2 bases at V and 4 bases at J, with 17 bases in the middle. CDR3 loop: CASSQSWGGEVNEKLFF. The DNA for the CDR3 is TGTGCCAGCAGCCAATCCTGGGGGGGTGAGGTTAATGAAAAACTGTTTTTT.

CDR3 nucleotides: TGTGCCAGCAGCCCGAGCGTGGGCAATGAGCAGTTCTTC. Its protein product is CASSPSVGNEQFF. The chain uses TRBV9 and TRBJ2-1; D call uncertain. V was trimmed by 4 bases and J by 6 bases, leaving 11 bases between them. The CDR3 loop spans 13 amino acids. Germline CDR1 and CDR2: SGDLS and YYNGEE.

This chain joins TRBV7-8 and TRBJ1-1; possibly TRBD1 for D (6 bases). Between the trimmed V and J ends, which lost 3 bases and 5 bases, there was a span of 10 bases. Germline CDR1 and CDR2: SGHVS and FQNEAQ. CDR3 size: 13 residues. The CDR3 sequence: CASSFPGQTEAFF. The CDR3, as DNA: TGTGCCAGCAGCTTCCCCGGACAGACTGAAGCTTTCTTT.

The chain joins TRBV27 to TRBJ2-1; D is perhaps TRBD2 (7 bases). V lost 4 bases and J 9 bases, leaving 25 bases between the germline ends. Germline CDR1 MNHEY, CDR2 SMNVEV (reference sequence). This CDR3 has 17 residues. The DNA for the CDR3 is TGTGCCAGCAGTTCCCCCCCTGGCGGGGGCTCTTTCAGTGAGCAGTTCTTC. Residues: CASSSPPGGGSFSEQFF.

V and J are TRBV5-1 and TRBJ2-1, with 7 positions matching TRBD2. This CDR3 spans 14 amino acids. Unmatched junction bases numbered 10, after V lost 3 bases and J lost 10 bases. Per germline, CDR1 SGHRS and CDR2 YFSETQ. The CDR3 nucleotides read TGCGCCAGCAGCTCTGATGTAGGGGAGGGCGAGCAGTTCTTC. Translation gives CASSSDVGEGEQFF.